Presented here are 5 T cell receptor beta chains from one specimen sequenced in a study of blood T cell repertoires in COVID-19 (dated by TCRdb to 2020 to 2022). Preparation of the library involved the immunoSEQ multiplex PCR assay. TCRdb provides this immuneACCESS table in a form limited to in-frame rearrangements. Some clones are lacking; in checked studies, under half of them reflect an unresolved V gene, and why the rest are absent is not known. The sample contains roughly 130,000 clones, approximately 84% of them found a single time. The ten largest clones take up around 3.2% of the sample. The sequencing input was PBMCs or T cells enriched from blood (not recorded which). These receptors originate from a woman between 45 and 60 years old with acute COVID-19.

The chain uses TRBV6-5 and TRBJ2-7, with 14 bases that match TRBD2. The J segment lost 5 bases and the V segment lost 6 bases, leaving 6 bases of the junction unmatched. The CDR3 is 15 residues long. Germline-derived CDR1 and CDR2 are MNHEY and SVGAGI. The CDR3 DNA sequence: TGTGCCAGCAGCGGGACTAGCGGGAGCATCAACGAGCAGTACTTC. Translated: CASSGTSGSINEQYF.

The chain links TRBV29-1 to TRBJ1-4, with 10 bases matching TRBD1. Losses at the gene ends were 6 bases for V and 4 bases for J; bases not matched to a gene: 8. Germline V lookup: CDR1 SQVTM, CDR2 ANQGSEA. CDR3 length equals 15 residues. CDR3 in DNA: TGCAGCGTCGAGGACAGGGGGGCACTTAATGAAAAACTGTTTTTT. It specifies CSVEDRGALNEKLFF. The full variable domain, in which reference TRBV29-1 and TRBJ1-4 provide the parts outside the CDR3, is SAVISQKPSRDICQRGTSLTIQCQVDSQVTMMFWYRQQPGQSLTLIATANQGSEATYESGFVIDKFPISRPNLTFSTLTVSNMSPEDSSIYLCSVEDRGALNEKLFFGSGTQLSVL.

This rearrangement joins TRBV9 to TRBJ2-1; TRBD2 matches 10 bases. There are 16 residues in the CDR3. Germline assignment: CDR1 SGDLS and CDR2 YYNGEE. V shed 3 bases, J shed 7 bases, and the junction held 10 bases outside the gene matches. The DNA of the CDR3 is TGTGCCAGCAGCGCCAGTAGCGGGAGGCTCTCGAATGAGCAGTTCTTC. Amino acids: CASSASSGRLSNEQFF. The complete variable domain, with remaining parts taken from reference TRBV9 and TRBJ2-1, reads DSGVTQTPKHLITATGQRVTLRCSPRSGDLSVYWYQQSLDQGLQFLIQYYNGEERAKGNILERFSAQQFPDLHSELNLSSLELGDSALYFCASSASSGRLSNEQFFGPGTRLTVL.

The CDR3 is CASSLGDTGLFEKLFF. For the CDR3, the DNA is TGCGCCAGCAGCTTGGGGGACACAGGGTTGTTTGAAAAACTGTTTTTT. The V gene is TRBV5-1, the J gene TRBJ1-4; D might be TRBD1 (6 bases). The CDR3 has 16 amino acids. V lost 0 bases and J 7 bases, leaving 16 bases between the germline ends. Germline-derived CDR1 and CDR2 are SGHRS and YFSETQ.

The V gene is TRBV2, the J gene TRBJ2-7; no firm D call. V was shortened by 6 bases and J by 4 bases, with 10 bases between the two germline ends. Germline CDR1 reads SNHLY; CDR2 reads FYNNEI. The CDR3 has 12 amino acids. This CDR3 reads CASSSQVYEQYF. CDR3 sequence (DNA): TGTGCCAGCAGCTCCCAGGTTTACGAGCAGTACTTC.